Each of the 23 T cell receptor beta chains below was sequenced from the same sample in a study of blood T cell repertoires in COVID-19. Using immunoSEQ multiplex PCR, the repertoire was profiled, and TCRdb retains in-frame clones only, with some absent. Of fewer than 200,000 clones listed, over 80% are singletons. The specimen sequenced was peripheral blood. The origin of the receptors is a woman of 80 years or more with COVID-19, enrolled during active disease.

The chain has TRBV28 and TRBJ1-3, with TRBD1 matching 8 bases. Germline loops: CDR1 MDHEN, CDR2 SYDVKM. The CDR3 loop spans 16 amino acids. The V and J ends lost 1 base and 7 bases, in that order; junction bases with no gene match: 9. As DNA, the CDR3 is TGTGCCAGCAGTTTATACGTCGGACAGGGCCGGAACACCATATATTTT. The encoded protein is CASSLYVGQGRNTIYF.

The V gene is TRBV18, the J gene TRBJ2-5; 7 bases map to TRBD2. There are 14 residues in the CDR3. Trimming cost V 5 bases and J 1 base; bases outside gene matches: 4. Germline V gene sequence: CDR1 KGHSH, CDR2 LQKENI. This CDR3 reads CASSSASGQETQYF. The CDR3 DNA reads as TGTGCCAGCTCATCCGCTAGCGGCCAAGAGACCCAGTACTTC.

This sequence joins TRBV6-5 and TRBJ1-2; D not certain. The germline V gene has CDR1 MNHEY and CDR2 SVGAGI. Trimming removed 7 bases from V and 4 bases from J, with 13 bases in between. This CDR3 region has 13 residues. For the CDR3, the DNA is TGTGCCAGCAAGTGGGAGGATAGCTATGGCTACACCTTC. This sequence encodes CASKWEDSYGYTF.

The V and J genes are TRBV29-1 and TRBJ2-5, with D uncertain. With 6 bases removed from V and 5 bases from J, the gap between germline ends came to 13 bases. CDR1 is SQVTM, CDR2 ANQGSEA, per germline. The CDR3 spans 12 residues. This chain's CDR3 is CSVGPGMETQYF. CDR3 bases: TGCAGCGTGGGCCCGGGTATGGAGACCCAGTACTTC.

V usage is TRBV10-1 and J usage is TRBJ1-1; no firm D call. The germline V gene has CDR1 WNHNN and CDR2 SYGVQD (reference sequence). This CDR3 comprises 18 residues. Between the trimmed V and J ends, which lost 0 bases and 0 bases, there was a span of 17 bases. The CDR3 coding sequence is TGCGCCAGCAGTGAGTCGATCTTGGGCCCCGTCTTGAACACTGAAGCTTTCTTT. It translates to CASSESILGPVLNTEAFF.

CDR3 sequence: CASRAEDYGYTF. CDR3 sequence (DNA): TGTGCCAGCAGAGCCGAGGACTATGGCTACACCTTC. V usage is TRBV2 and J usage is TRBJ1-2; D uncertain. CDR1 and CDR2 (germline): SNHLY, FYNNEI. The CDR3 has 12 amino acids. Trimming removed 6 bases from V and 3 bases from J, with 8 bases in between.

The CDR3 here is CASSYSIRETQYF. The CDR3 nucleotides are TGTGCCAGCAGTTACTCGATTCGGGAGACCCAGTACTTC. The gene calls are TRBV6-6 and TRBJ2-5; no reliable D call. The V gene lost 0 bases and the J gene lost 5 bases, with 7 bases spanning the gap. The CDR3 length is 13 residues. Germline CDR1 is MNHNY and CDR2 is SVGAGI (reference sequence).

The J gene is TRBJ2-1, the V gene TRBV3-1 (or the pseudogene TRBV3-2); D may be TRBD2 (6 bases). Germline V gene lookup returns CDR1 LGHDT and CDR2 YNNKEL (reference sequence). There are 18 residues in the CDR3. Trimming removed 4 bases at V and 5 bases at J, with 24 bases between. The chain's CDR3 is CASSLRDFGSRVNNEQFF. The DNA for the CDR3 is TGTGCCAGCAGCCTCCGGGACTTCGGAAGCCGGGTTAACAATGAGCAGTTCTTC.

This clone was seen a single time. The chain employs TRBV3-1 (or the pseudogene TRBV3-2) and TRBJ1-1; D may be TRBD1 (5 bases). The V and J ends lost 2 bases and 14 bases respectively, with 15 bases between them. There are 12 residues in the CDR3. CDR1 is LGHDT and CDR2 is YNNKEL in the germline V gene (reference sequence). This CDR3 is CASSQSSGGGFF. In DNA, the CDR3 is TGTGCCAGCAGCCAAAGCTCGGGGGGAGGCTTCTTT.

The table lists this clone with a count of one. This chain links TRBV19 with TRBJ2-7; 9 nucleotides agree with TRBD2. Germline trimming cut 5 bases from V and 2 bases from J; bases unmatched to any gene: 7. The germline gives CDR1 LNHDA, CDR2 SQIVND (reference sequence). The CDR3 spans 15 residues. CDR3 coding DNA: TGTGCCAGTAGTGAAACTAGACTAGCGGCCTACGAGCAGTACTTC. It is translated as CASSETRLAAYEQYF. Full variable domain (outside the CDR3, taken from reference TRBV19 and TRBJ2-7): DGGITQSPKYLFRKEGQNVTLSCEQNLNHDAMYWYRQDPGQGLRLIYYSQIVNDFQKGDIAEGYSVSREKKESFPLTVTSAQKNPTAFYLCASSETRLAAYEQYFGPGTRLTVT.

The genes are TRBV12-5 and TRBJ2-7, with 9 nucleotides matching TRBD1. Trimming at V came to 6 bases and at J to 6 bases, leaving 6 bases not matched to a gene. This CDR3 has 13 amino acids. Germline V gives CDR1 LGHNT, CDR2 FRNRAP. The CDR3 sequence is CASGGTGLSEQYF. The CDR3 nucleotides read TGTGCTAGTGGGGGGACAGGGCTATCCGAGCAGTACTTC.

The rearrangement uses TRBV29-1 and TRBJ2-1, with 7 bases matching TRBD2. Germline V lookup: CDR1 SQVTM, CDR2 ANQGSEA. The trim removed 2 bases at V and 7 bases at J, leaving 14 bases unmatched. The CDR3 extends over 16 amino acids. The CDR3 DNA is TGCAGCGTTGAACGGGGAGGACTAGTGCCTTTGAATGAGCAGTTCTTC. It encodes CSVERGGLVPLNEQFF.

This clone occurred a few times. This chain links TRBV10-2 with TRBJ1-1, with 7 bases aligning to TRBD1. The length of the CDR3 is 14 residues. CDR1 and CDR2 (germline): WSHSY, SAAADI. With V trimmed by 10 bases and J by 6 bases, 14 bases remained unmatched. The CDR3 sequence is CATQRKNRGSEAFF. DNA of the CDR3: TGCGCCACCCAAAGGAAGAACAGGGGCTCTGAAGCTTTCTTT.

V gene TRBV6-5 combines with J gene TRBJ1-4; D gene uncertain. V lost 6 bases and J lost 0, with 8 bases in between. The CDR3 is 14 amino acids. Germline CDR1 is MNHEY and CDR2 is SVGAGI. The CDR3 reads CASSPTATNEKLFF. CDR3 bases: TGTGCCAGCAGCCCCACGGCAACTAATGAAAAACTGTTTTTT.

The CDR3 sequence is CASSNRGGGNTIYF. CDR3 bases: TGTGCCAGCAGCAACCGTGGGGGGGGAAACACCATATATTTT. This chain links TRBV13 with TRBJ1-3; D possibly corresponds to TRBD1 (5 bases). Per germline, CDR1 PRHDT and CDR2 FYEKMQ (reference sequence). The CDR3 is made up of 14 amino acids. V dropped 5 bases and J dropped 4 bases, with 12 bases sitting between them.

The chain links TRBV6-6 to TRBJ1-5; D may be TRBD1 (5 bases). Germline CDR1 MNHNY, CDR2 SVGAGI (reference sequence). With 2 bases removed from V and 4 bases from J, the gap between germline ends came to 15 bases. The CDR3 loop spans 16 amino acids. This CDR3 reads CASSYEGRVGNQPQHF. The CDR3 nucleotides read TGTGCCAGCAGTTACGAGGGGAGGGTTGGAAATCAGCCCCAGCATTTT.

The V gene is TRBV15, the J gene TRBJ2-7; 9 nucleotides match TRBD2. The CDR3 is 18 residues long. The V gene's germline CDR1 is LNHNV and CDR2 YYDKDF (reference sequence). V dropped 0 bases and J dropped 11; count of bases not matched to a gene: 20. The CDR3 sequence: CATSRDLLAGPTTSGKYF. The CDR3 bases are TGTGCCACCAGCAGAGATCTGCTAGCGGGGCCAACTACGAGTGGGAAGTACTTC.

This clone appeared a single time. The CDR3 is CASRSGIGEQYF. Written as DNA, the CDR3 is TGTGCCAGCAGGTCAGGGATTGGCGAGCAGTACTTC. The chain links TRBV28 to TRBJ2-7; TRBD1 might be the D (5 bases). The CDR3 is 12 amino acids. Trimming took 6 bases from V and 6 from J, leaving 12 bases between them. CDR1 and CDR2 (germline): MDHEN, SYDVKM.

The chain is built from TRBV6-1 and TRBJ1-5; maybe TRBD1 (5 bases). V was shortened by 1 base and J by 1 base, with 20 bases between the two germline ends. The CDR3 runs to 19 residues. Germline values: CDR1 MNHNS, CDR2 SASEGT. The CDR3 DNA sequence: TGTGCCAGCAGTGAAGGATTAGGGGTGAGGAGTTCGAGCAATCAGCCCCAGCATTTT. It encodes CASSEGLGVRSSSNQPQHF.

The genes are TRBV11-2 and TRBJ1-5, with D tentatively TRBD1 (6 bases). The CDR3 consists of 15 residues. V was shortened by 5 bases and J by 3 bases, with 14 bases between the two germline ends. Per germline, CDR1 SGHAT and CDR2 FQNNGV. The CDR3 region is CASSLQGLPNQPQHF. The CDR3 DNA reads TGTGCCAGCAGCCTACAGGGCCTCCCCAATCAGCCCCAGCATTTT.

This clone appeared a few times. The gene calls are TRBV18 and TRBJ2-3; D unclear. Germline V gene lookup returns CDR1 KGHSH and CDR2 LQKENI. The CDR3 extends over 13 amino acids. Trimming took 6 bases from V and 6 from J, leaving 13 bases between them. The CDR3 here is CASSSSRSDTQYF. The CDR3 DNA sequence: TGTGCCAGCTCCTCGTCTAGGTCGGATACGCAGTATTTT.

The chain couples TRBV7-9 to TRBJ2-3, with 10 bases aligning to TRBD2. This CDR3 is built from 16 residues. J was trimmed by 5 bases and V by 5 bases; bases with no gene match: 10. Germline CDR1 reads SEHNR; CDR2 reads FQNEAQ (reference sequence). As DNA, the CDR3 is TGTGCCAGCAGCCGTATGAGCGGGGGGGCAAAAGATACGCAGTATTTT. Translated, it gives CASSRMSGGAKDTQYF.

The chain recombines TRBV10-1 with TRBJ2-7; D perhaps matches TRBD2 (6 bases). The V gene lost 4 bases and the J gene lost 6 bases, with 19 bases spanning the gap. CDR1 is WNHNN, CDR2 SYGVQD, per germline (reference sequence). The CDR3 has 15 amino acids. The CDR3 DNA follows: TGCGCCAGCAGTGGGGTTTTATGCGGGGTTTTCGAGCAGTACTTC. This codes for CASSGVLCGVFEQYF.